Below are 6 T cell receptor beta chains sequenced from a single sample in a study of CD8 T cells in Susac syndrome. Random hexamers were used to reverse transcribe the RNA input (roughly 0.5 to 1 ug). TCRdb passed the immunoSEQ multiplex PCR reads through MiXCR, listing each CDR3 protein once. This table holds under 200,000 distinct CDR3 sequences, roughly 94% found once. Sequenced input: CD4+ T cells from PBMCs. The receptors shown here come from a human donor with Susac syndrome.

V usage is TRBV9 and J usage is TRBJ2-2; TRBD2 matches at 10 bases. V gave up 0 bases and J gave up 0 bases; unmatched junction bases: 2. Germline assignment: CDR1 SGDLS and CDR2 YYNGEE. The CDR3 runs 17 residues. As DNA, the CDR3 is TGTGCCAGCAGCGTAGCGGGGACTAGCGCGAACACCGGGGAGCTGTTTTTT. This encodes CASSVAGTSANTGELFF.

The V gene is TRBV15, the J gene TRBJ2-1; TRBD1 might be the D (5 bases). Deletions cut 1 base from V and 6 bases from J, with 10 bases between. CDR1 is LNHNV and CDR2 is YYDKDF in the germline V gene (reference sequence). CDR3 size: 14 residues. The chain's CDR3 is CATSRGLQGNEQFF. CDR3 nucleotides: TGTGCCACCAGCAGAGGTTTGCAGGGCAATGAGCAGTTCTTC.

The J gene is TRBJ1-2, the V gene TRBV6-2 or TRBV6-3; 11 positions match TRBD1. The CDR3 covers 14 residues. Trimming took 2 bases from V and 6 from J; bases not matched to a gene: 2. Germline V gene lookup returns CDR1 MNHEY and CDR2 SVGEGT. The CDR3 coding sequence is TGTGCCAGCAGTTACGGACAGGGGGCAAATGGCTACACCTTC. It specifies CASSYGQGANGYTF.

The chain has TRBV6-6 and TRBJ2-5; 8 bases fit TRBD1. The CDR3 sequence is 15 residues long. Germline V CDR1 and CDR2: MNHNY, SVGAGI (reference sequence). With V trimmed by 2 bases and J by 5 bases, 7 bases remained unmatched. CDR3 DNA sequence: TGTGCCAGCAGTTACGTCGGCAGGGGGCAGGAGACCCAGTACTTC. It codes for CASSYVGRGQETQYF.

This clonotype was counted between two and nine times. This chain uses TRBV28 with TRBJ2-1; D gene ambiguous. There are 13 residues in the CDR3. Germline V gives CDR1 MDHEN, CDR2 SYDVKM. V lost 3 bases and J 3 bases, leaving 6 bases between the germline ends. CDR3: CASSFGGYNEQFF. In DNA, the CDR3 is TGTGCCAGCAGTTTCGGCGGCTACAATGAGCAGTTCTTC.

This sequence joins TRBV4-3 and TRBJ1-6; D not certain. The CDR3 sequence is 13 residues long. Germline CDR1 reads LGHNA; CDR2 reads YSLEER. V lost 4 bases and J 8 bases, leaving 9 bases between the germline ends. CDR3 sequence (DNA): TGCGCCAGCAGCCGGACCAGCGATTCACCCCTCCACTTT. It codes for CASSRTSDSPLHF.